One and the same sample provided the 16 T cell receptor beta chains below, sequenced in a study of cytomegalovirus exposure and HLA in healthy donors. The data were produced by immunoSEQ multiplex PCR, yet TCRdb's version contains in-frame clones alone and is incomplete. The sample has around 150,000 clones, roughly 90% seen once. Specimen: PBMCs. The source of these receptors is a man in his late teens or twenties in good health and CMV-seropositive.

CDR3 amino acids: CASSYFAGSNIQYF. CDR3 nucleotide sequence: TGTGCCAGCAGTTACTTTGCAGGCTCAAACATTCAGTACTTC. The chain employs TRBV6-5 and TRBJ2-4; no clear D. The CDR3 consists of 14 residues. Trimming removed 1 base from V and 6 bases from J, with 10 bases in between. Germline CDR1 and CDR2: MNHEY and SVGAGI.

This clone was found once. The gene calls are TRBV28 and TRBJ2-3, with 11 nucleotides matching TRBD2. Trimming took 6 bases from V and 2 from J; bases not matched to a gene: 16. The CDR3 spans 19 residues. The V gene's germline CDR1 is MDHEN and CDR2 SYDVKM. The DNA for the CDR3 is TGTGCCAGCAGCACCTTAGCGGGAGGGCGCCACTTATACACAGATACGCAGTATTTT. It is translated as CASSTLAGGRHLYTDTQYF. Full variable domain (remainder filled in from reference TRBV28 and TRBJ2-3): DVKVTQSSRYLVKRTGEKVFLECVQDMDHENMFWYRQDPGLGLRLIYFSYDVKMKEKGDIPEGYSVSREKKERFSLILESASTNQTSMYLCASSTLAGGRHLYTDTQYFGPGTRLTVL.

The chain's CDR3 is CASRGSRGLAGETDTQYF. DNA for the CDR3: TGTGCCAGCAGAGGGTCCCGCGGGCTAGCGGGAGAAACAGATACGCAGTATTTT. The rearrangement links TRBV5-4 to TRBJ2-3, with 10 bases aligning to TRBD2. There are 18 residues in the CDR3. The V and J ends lost 5 bases and 3 bases, in that order; junction bases with no gene match: 15. CDR1 SGHNT and CDR2 YYREEE come from the germline V gene (reference sequence).

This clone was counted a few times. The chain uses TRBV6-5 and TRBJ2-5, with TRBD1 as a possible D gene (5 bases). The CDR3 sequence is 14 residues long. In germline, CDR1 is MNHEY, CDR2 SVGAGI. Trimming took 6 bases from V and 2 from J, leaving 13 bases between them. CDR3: CASRIIQGQETQYF. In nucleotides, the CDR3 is TGTGCCAGCAGAATCATTCAGGGACAAGAGACCCAGTACTTC.

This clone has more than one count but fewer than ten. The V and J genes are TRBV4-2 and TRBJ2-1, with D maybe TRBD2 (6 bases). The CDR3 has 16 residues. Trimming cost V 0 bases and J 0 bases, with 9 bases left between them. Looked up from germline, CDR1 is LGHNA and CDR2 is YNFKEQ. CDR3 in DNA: TGTGCCAGCAGCCAAGAGCGGGGTTTCTCCTACAATGAGCAGTTCTTC. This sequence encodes CASSQERGFSYNEQFF.

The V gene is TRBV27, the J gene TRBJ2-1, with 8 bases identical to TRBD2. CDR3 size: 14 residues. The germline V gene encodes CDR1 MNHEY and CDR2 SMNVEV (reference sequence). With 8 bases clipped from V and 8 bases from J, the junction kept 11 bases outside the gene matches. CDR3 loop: CASSSGFPVDEQFF. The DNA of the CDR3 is TGTGCCAGCTCTAGCGGGTTCCCCGTCGATGAGCAGTTCTTC.

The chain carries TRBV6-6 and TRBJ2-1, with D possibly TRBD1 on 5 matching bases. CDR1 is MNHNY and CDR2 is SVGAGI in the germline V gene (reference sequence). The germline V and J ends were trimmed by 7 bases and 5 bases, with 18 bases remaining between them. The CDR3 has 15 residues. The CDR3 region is CASTQGSFGHNEQFF. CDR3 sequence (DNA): TGTGCCAGCACGCAGGGTTCTTTTGGCCACAATGAGCAGTTCTTC.

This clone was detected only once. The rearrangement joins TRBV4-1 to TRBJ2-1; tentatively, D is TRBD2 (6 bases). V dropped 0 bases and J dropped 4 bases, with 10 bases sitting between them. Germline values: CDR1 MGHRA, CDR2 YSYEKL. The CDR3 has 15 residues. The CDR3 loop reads CASSQEETSYNEQFF. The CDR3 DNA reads TGCGCCAGCAGCCAAGAGGAGACTAGTTACAATGAGCAGTTCTTC.

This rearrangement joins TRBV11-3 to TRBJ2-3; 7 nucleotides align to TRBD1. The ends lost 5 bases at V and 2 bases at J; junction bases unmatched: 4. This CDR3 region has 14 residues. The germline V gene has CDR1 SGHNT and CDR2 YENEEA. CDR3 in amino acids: CASSPGQATDTQYF. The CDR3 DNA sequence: TGTGCCAGCAGCCCTGGACAGGCCACAGATACGCAGTATTTT.

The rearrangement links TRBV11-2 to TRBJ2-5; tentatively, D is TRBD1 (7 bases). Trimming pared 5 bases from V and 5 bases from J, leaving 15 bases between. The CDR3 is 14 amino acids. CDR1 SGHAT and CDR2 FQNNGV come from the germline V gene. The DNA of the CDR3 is TGTGCCAGCAGCCAGGGGGGCTGGGGGGAGACCCAGTACTTC. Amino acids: CASSQGGWGETQYF.

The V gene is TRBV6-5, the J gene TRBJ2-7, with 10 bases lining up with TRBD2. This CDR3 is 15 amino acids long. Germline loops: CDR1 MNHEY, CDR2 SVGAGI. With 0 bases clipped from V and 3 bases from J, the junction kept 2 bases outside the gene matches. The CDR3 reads CASSYSTSGFYEQYF. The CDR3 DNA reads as TGTGCCAGCAGTTACTCGACTAGCGGGTTCTACGAGCAGTACTTC.

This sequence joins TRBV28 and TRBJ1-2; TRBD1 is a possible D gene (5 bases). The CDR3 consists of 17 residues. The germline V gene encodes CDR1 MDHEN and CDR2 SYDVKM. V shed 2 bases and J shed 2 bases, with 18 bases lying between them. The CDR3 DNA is TGTGCCAGCAGTTTAGAGTCAGGGCCGCGTTCCAACTATGGCTACACCTTC. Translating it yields CASSLESGPRSNYGYTF.

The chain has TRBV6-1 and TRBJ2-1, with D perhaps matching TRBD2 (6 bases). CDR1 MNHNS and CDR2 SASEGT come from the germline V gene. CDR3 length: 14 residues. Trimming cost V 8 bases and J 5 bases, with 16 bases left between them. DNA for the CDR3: TGTGCCAGCCTCAGGAGGGGAGTAGACAATGAGCAGTTCTTC. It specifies CASLRRGVDNEQFF.

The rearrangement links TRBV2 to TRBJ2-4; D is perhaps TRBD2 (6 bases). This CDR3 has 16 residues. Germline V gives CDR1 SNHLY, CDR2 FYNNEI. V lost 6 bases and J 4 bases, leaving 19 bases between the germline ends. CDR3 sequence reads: CASRQTGVGEKNIQYF. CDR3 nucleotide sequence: TGTGCCAGCAGGCAAACGGGGGTGGGGGAAAAAAACATTCAGTACTTC.

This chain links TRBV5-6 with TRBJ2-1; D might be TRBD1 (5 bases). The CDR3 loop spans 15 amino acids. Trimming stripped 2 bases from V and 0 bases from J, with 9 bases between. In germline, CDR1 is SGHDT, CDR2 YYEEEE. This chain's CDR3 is CASSLKTVSYNEQFF. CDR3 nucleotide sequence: TGTGCCAGCAGCTTAAAGACAGTCTCCTACAATGAGCAGTTCTTC.

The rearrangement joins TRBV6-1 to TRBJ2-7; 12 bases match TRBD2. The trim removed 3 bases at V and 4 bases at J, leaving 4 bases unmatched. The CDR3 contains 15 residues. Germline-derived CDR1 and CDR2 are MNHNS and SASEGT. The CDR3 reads CASSEASGRGYEQYF. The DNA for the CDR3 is TGTGCCAGCAGTGAGGCTAGCGGGAGGGGGTACGAGCAGTACTTC.